Listed here are 8 T cell receptor beta chains from one sample, sequenced in a study of T cells in Graves' hyperthyroidism and ophthalmopathy. Amplified TCR beta CDR3 regions derived from RNA transcripts. The study used the HTBI primer set for a first-round RT-PCR of the TCR CDR3. TCRdb passed the multiplex PCR reads through MiXCR, listing each CDR3 protein once. Of approximately 710,000 distinct CDR3 sequences detected, around 15% appear once; the ten largest clones hold about a sixth. The sample comprised blood. The receptor source for this set is a man aged 50-59 years with Graves' hyperthyroidism.

The sample holds many counts of this clonotype. The chain joins TRBV28 to TRBJ1-5, with D possibly being TRBD1 (6 bases). Trimming shortened V by 3 bases and J by 5 bases, and 17 bases separated the two germline ends. The germline gives CDR1 MDHEN, CDR2 SYDVKM. The CDR3 loop spans 16 amino acids. CDR3: CASSLGTGPGDQPQHF. Here the CDR3 DNA reads TGTGCCAGCAGTTTGGGTACAGGCCCAGGGGATCAGCCCCAGCATTTT.

This clonotype was recorded a few times. The chain joins TRBV12-3 or TRBV12-4 to TRBJ1-6, with D maybe TRBD1 (6 bases). Trimming took off 3 bases at V and 4 bases at J, with 7 bases between the two ends. There are 14 residues in the CDR3. CDR3: CASSFGQYNSPLHF. CDR3 in DNA: TGTGCCAGCAGTTTCGGACAGTATAATTCACCCCTCCACTTT.

There are many counts of this clonotype. This sequence joins TRBV28 and TRBJ2-7, with D perhaps matching TRBD1 (6 bases). Germline V gene data show CDR1 as MDHEN and CDR2 as SYDVKM. CDR3 length equals 17 residues. V was trimmed by 5 bases and J by 5 bases, leaving 25 bases between them. For the CDR3, the DNA is TGTGCCAGCAGTCCCCAATACACGAGGGACACGGACGACGAGCAGTACTTC. It translates to CASSPQYTRDTDDEQYF.

The J gene is TRBJ2-3, the V gene TRBV5-5; no firm D call. Germline V gives CDR1 SGHKS, CDR2 YYEKEE (reference sequence). V lost 5 bases to trimming and J lost 2 bases, with 9 bases between them. The CDR3 is made up of 13 amino acids. The CDR3 DNA reads as TGTGCCAGCAGTAGGTTAGACACAGATACGCAGTATTTT. Its translation is CASSRLDTDTQYF. Together with reference TRBV5-5 and TRBJ2-3, the CDR3 gives the full variable domain: DAGVTQSPTHLIKTRGQQVTLRCSPISGHKSVSWYQQVLGQGPQFIFQYYEKEERGRGNFPDRFSARQFPNYSSELNVNALLLGDSALYLCASSRLDTDTQYFGPGTRLTVL.

Ten or more counts support this clonotype. V and J are TRBV11-3 and TRBJ2-1, with D maybe TRBD2 (5 bases). The CDR3 runs to 14 residues. V lost 2 bases to trimming and J lost 7 bases, with 12 bases between them. Looked up from germline, CDR1 is SGHNT and CDR2 is YENEEA. DNA for the CDR3: TGTGCCAGCAGCTTAAGTACTAGTCAAAATGAGCAGTTCTTC. Encoded protein: CASSLSTSQNEQFF.

This clonotype was observed a handful of times. The chain couples TRBV7-9 to TRBJ2-3, with 7 bases lining up with TRBD1. The CDR3 extends over 15 amino acids. The germline V gene encodes CDR1 SEHNR and CDR2 FQNEAQ (reference sequence). J was trimmed by 3 bases and V by 2 bases; bases with no gene match: 5. This CDR3 reads CASSLRGLDTDTQYF. As DNA, the CDR3 is TGTGCCAGCAGCTTAAGGGGGCTGGATACAGATACGCAGTATTTT.

The V and J genes are TRBV30 and TRBJ2-3, with D unresolved. CDR1 and CDR2 (germline): GTSNPN, SVGIG (reference sequence). The CDR3 length is 14 residues. Trimming shortened V by 3 bases and J by 3 bases, and 13 bases separated the two germline ends. The CDR3 reads CAWSSGKGTDTQYF. For the CDR3, the DNA is TGTGCCTGGAGCTCTGGGAAGGGTACAGATACGCAGTATTTT.

With respect to this clonotype: A clone one base away is much larger, so this may be a read error. This sequence joins TRBV27 and TRBJ2-7; D may be TRBD1 (6 bases). The germline gives CDR1 MNHEY, CDR2 SMNVEV (reference sequence). Trimming left V 4 bases short and J 6 bases short, with 16 bases between. The CDR3 has 14 amino acids. CDR3 sequence reads: CASSSGERAFEQYF. CDR3 DNA: TGTGCCAGCAGTTCAGGGGAGAGGGCCTTCGAGCAGTACTTC.